The 10 T cell receptor beta chains below were found in one sample sequenced in a study of cytomegalovirus exposure and HLA in healthy donors. With 60 Vbeta and 13 Jbeta primers, the PCR was carried out. Generated by immunoSEQ multiplex PCR, the TCRdb table keeps only in-frame clones and is missing some. The data contain about 130,000 clones, roughly 75% of them singletons. Sequences were obtained from PBMCs. Every receptor here comes from a man aged 25 to 40 in good health.

The chain joins TRBV28 to TRBJ2-7; D is unclear. The V end lost 1 base, the J end lost 2 bases, and 3 bases lay between the germline ends. Germline V gene sequence: CDR1 MDHEN, CDR2 SYDVKM. The CDR3 sequence is 12 residues long. The CDR3 DNA reads TGTGCCAGCAGTTTATTAACCTACGAGCAGTACTTC. It codes for CASSLLTYEQYF.

V and J are TRBV7-2 and TRBJ2-1, with D possibly matching TRBD2 (5 bases). CDR1 and CDR2 (germline): SGHTA, FQGNSA. V lost 2 bases and J lost 3, with 11 bases in between. The CDR3 runs 15 residues. For the CDR3, the DNA is TGTGCCAGCAGCTTATACGAGGGTAGCTACAATGAGCAGTTCTTC. This sequence encodes CASSLYEGSYNEQFF.

The chain uses TRBV6-6 and TRBJ2-7, with D possibly being TRBD1 (6 bases). Germline V gene data show CDR1 as MNHNY and CDR2 as SVGAGI (reference sequence). This CDR3 is built from 14 residues. The ends were cut back, 6 bases at V and 2 bases at J, with 14 bases in the middle. CDR3 region: CASSVTGFAYEQYF. CDR3 DNA: TGTGCCAGCAGCGTTACAGGGTTTGCCTACGAGCAGTACTTC.

Of note for this clone: The junction differs from germline at one of its ends, possibly a read error. This chain uses TRBV18 with TRBJ1-2, with TRBD1 identical over 9 bases. This CDR3 spans 16 amino acids. From germline, CDR1 is KGHSH and CDR2 LQKENI. This CDR3 is CASSLADRGANSGYTF. The CDR3 DNA is TGTGCCAGCTCCCTCGCGGACAGGGGTGCAAACTCTGGCTACACCTTC.

The chain couples TRBV5-1 to TRBJ2-3, with D perhaps TRBD2 (6 bases). Germline V CDR1 and CDR2: SGHRS, YFSETQ. This CDR3 is 14 amino acids long. V lost 8 bases, J lost 2 bases, and 15 bases lay in between. The CDR3 protein is CASYPGEVTDTQYF. CDR3 sequence (DNA): TGCGCCAGTTACCCGGGAGAGGTCACAGATACGCAGTATTTT.

The V and J genes are TRBV4-1 and TRBJ2-2; D ambiguous. Germline V gives CDR1 MGHRA, CDR2 YSYEKL. CDR3 length: 17 amino acids. V lost 0 bases and J 2 bases, leaving 13 bases between the germline ends. The CDR3 sequence: CASSQDRGGQNTGELFF. The CDR3 DNA reads as TGCGCCAGCAGCCAAGATCGCGGCGGCCAAAACACCGGGGAGCTGTTTTTT.

The table lists this clone with a few counts. V is TRBV6-1 and J is TRBJ1-6; a weak D match, TRBD1 (6 bases). Trimming took 10 bases from V and 4 from J, leaving 11 bases between them. The CDR3 has 13 amino acids. CDR1 is MNHNS, CDR2 SASEGT, per germline. The CDR3 protein is CATTDSYNSPLHF. The DNA for the CDR3 is TGTGCCACCACGGACAGTTATAATTCACCCCTCCACTTT.

The chain combines TRBV10-3 with TRBJ2-1; 9 bases are shared with TRBD1. The CDR3 extends over 17 amino acids. Unmatched junction bases numbered 11, after V lost 5 bases and J lost 3 bases. CDR1 is ENHRY and CDR2 is SYGVKD in the germline V gene. The CDR3 nucleotides are TGTGCCATCAGTTCTAGTTACGGGACAGGGATCTACAATGAGCAGTTCTTC. It is translated as CAISSSYGTGIYNEQFF.

The chain recombines TRBV30 with TRBJ2-7; tentative D call: TRBD2 (5 bases). The CDR3 is 12 residues long. The germline V gene encodes CDR1 GTSNPN and CDR2 SVGIG (reference sequence). Between the trimmed V and J ends, which lost 1 base and 2 bases, there was a span of 6 bases. The CDR3 nucleotides read TGTGCCTGGAGTGCCGGGGCCTACGAGCAGTACTTC. Translated: CAWSAGAYEQYF.

This clone occurred once. V usage is TRBV28 and J usage is TRBJ2-3; TRBD2 matches at 9 bases. The CDR3 has 14 residues. Germline trimming cut 3 bases from V and 6 bases from J; bases unmatched to any gene: 4. Germline CDR1 and CDR2: MDHEN and SYDVKM. CDR3 nucleotides: TGTGCCAGCAGTTTTGCGGGAGGGTTGGATACGCAGTATTTT. Its translation is CASSFAGGLDTQYF. Filled out from reference TRBV28 and TRBJ2-3, the complete variable domain reads DVKVTQSSRYLVKRTGEKVFLECVQDMDHENMFWYRQDPGLGLRLIYFSYDVKMKEKGDIPEGYSVSREKKERFSLILESASTNQTSMYLCASSFAGGLDTQYFGPGTRLTVL.